The clone carrying this T cell receptor beta chain was picked up many times. This record comes from a study of T-cell reconstitution after alpha-beta-depleted transplantation in children. V gave up 4 bases and J gave up 2 bases; unmatched junction bases: 3. Germline V CDR1 and CDR2: SGHDT, YYEEEE. The CDR3 consists of 13 residues. Unique molecular identifiers were incorporated during preparation of the TCRbeta library. TCRdb re-derived calls from the PCR reads in MiXCR, one entry per CDR3 protein. The sample lists 240,000 or so distinct CDR3 sequences, about 11% seen once, with roughly 2.6% in the top ten.

The V call is TRBV5-6, the J call TRBJ2-7, with 7 bases that match TRBD1. This clonotype was sampled from a human donor who donated a stem cell graft to a child with acute lymphoblastic leukemia. The input for sequencing was PBMCs from the stem cell graft donor, taken from the stem cell graft. In nucleotides, the CDR3 is TGTGCCAGCAGCGGACAGGTCACCTACGAGCAGTACTTC. Its protein is CASSGQVTYEQYF.